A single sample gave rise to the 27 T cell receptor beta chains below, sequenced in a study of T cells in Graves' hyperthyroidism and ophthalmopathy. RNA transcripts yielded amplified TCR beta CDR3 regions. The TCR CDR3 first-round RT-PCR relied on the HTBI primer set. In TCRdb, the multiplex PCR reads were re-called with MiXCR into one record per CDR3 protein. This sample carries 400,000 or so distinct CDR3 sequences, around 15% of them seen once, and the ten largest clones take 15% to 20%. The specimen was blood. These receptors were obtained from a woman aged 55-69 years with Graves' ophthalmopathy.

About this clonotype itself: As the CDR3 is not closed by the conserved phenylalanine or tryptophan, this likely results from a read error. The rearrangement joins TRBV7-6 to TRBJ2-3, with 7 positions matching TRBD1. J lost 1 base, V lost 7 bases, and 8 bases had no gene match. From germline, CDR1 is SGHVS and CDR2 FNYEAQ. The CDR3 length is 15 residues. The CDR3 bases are TGTGCCAGCAACCCAGGGGGTCAGGGCACAGATACGCAGTATCTT. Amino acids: CASNPGGQGTDTQYL.

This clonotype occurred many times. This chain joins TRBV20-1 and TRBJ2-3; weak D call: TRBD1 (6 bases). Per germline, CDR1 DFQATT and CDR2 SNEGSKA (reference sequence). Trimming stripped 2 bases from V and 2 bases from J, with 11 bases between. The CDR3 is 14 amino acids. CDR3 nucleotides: TGCAGTGCTAGATCAAGGGGGTCCACAGATACGCAGTATTTT. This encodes CSARSRGSTDTQYF.

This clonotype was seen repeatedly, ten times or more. In DNA, the CDR3 is TGTGCCTGGAGTGCGGGAACCTACAATGAGCAGTTCTTC. It specifies CAWSAGTYNEQFF. The chain links TRBV30 to TRBJ2-1, with D tentatively TRBD2 (5 bases). Germline V gene data show CDR1 as GTSNPN and CDR2 as SVGIG (reference sequence). Deletions cut 1 base from V and 2 bases from J, with 6 bases between. This CDR3 spans 13 amino acids.

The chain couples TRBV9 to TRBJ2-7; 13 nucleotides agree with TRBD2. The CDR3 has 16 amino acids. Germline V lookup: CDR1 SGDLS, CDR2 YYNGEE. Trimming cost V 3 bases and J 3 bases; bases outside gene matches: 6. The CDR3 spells CASSGPGLAGRYEQYF. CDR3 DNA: TGTGCCAGCAGCGGACCGGGACTAGCGGGGCGCTACGAGCAGTACTTC.

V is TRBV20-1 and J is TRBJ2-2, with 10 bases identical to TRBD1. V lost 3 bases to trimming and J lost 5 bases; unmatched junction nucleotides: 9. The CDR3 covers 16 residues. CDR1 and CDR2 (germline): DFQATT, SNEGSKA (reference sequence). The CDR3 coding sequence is TGCAGTGCTAGTTTCGACAGGGGGCCGGGAACCGGGGAGCTGTTTTTT. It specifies CSASFDRGPGTGELFF.

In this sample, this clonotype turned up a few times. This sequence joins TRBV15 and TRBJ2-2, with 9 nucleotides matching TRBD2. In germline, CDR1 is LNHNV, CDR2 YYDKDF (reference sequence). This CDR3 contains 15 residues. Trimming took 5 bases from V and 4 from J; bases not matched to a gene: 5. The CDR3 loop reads CATSDGLALTGELFF. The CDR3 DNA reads TGTGCCACCAGCGACGGACTAGCGCTCACCGGGGAGCTGTTTTTT.

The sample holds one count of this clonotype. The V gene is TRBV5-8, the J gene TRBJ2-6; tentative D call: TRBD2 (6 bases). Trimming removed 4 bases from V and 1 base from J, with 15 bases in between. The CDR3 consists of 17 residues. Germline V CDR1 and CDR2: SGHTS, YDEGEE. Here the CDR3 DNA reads TGTGCCAGCAGCCGCGGGACTGTGACATCTGGGGCCAACGTCCTGACTTTC. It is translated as CASSRGTVTSGANVLTF.

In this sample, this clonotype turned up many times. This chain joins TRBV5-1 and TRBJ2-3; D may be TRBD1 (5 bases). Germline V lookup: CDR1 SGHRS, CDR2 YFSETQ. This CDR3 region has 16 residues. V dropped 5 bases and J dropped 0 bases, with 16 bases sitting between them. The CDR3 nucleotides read TGCGCCAGCAGTCGATTAAGGGGTAGGAGCACAGATACGCAGTATTTT. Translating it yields CASSRLRGRSTDTQYF.

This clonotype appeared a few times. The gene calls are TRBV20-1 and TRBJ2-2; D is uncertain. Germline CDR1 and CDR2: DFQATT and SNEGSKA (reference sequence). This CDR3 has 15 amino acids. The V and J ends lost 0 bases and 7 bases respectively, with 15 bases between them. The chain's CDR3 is CSARDPTPPGGELFF. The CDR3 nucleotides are TGCAGTGCTAGAGATCCGACTCCCCCGGGCGGGGAGCTGTTTTTT.

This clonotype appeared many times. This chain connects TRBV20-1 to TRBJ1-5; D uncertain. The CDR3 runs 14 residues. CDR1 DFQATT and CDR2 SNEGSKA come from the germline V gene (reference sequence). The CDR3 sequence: CSGWGGEVNQPQHF. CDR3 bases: TGCAGCGGGTGGGGAGGAGAGGTCAATCAGCCCCAGCATTTT.

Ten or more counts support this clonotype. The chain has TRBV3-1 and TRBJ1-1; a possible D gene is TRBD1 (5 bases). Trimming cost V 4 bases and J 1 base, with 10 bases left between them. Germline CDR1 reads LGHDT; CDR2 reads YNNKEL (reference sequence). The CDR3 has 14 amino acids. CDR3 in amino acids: CASSRTTGNTEAFF. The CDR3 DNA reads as TGTGCCAGCAGCCGGACCACAGGGAACACTGAAGCTTTCTTT.

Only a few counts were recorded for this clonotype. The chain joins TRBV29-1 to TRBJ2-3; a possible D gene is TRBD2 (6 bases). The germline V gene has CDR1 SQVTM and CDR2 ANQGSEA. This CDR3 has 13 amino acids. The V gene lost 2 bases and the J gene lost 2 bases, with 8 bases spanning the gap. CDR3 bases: TGCAGCGTTGAACGGGAGTTCACAGATACGCAGTATTTT. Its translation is CSVEREFTDTQYF.

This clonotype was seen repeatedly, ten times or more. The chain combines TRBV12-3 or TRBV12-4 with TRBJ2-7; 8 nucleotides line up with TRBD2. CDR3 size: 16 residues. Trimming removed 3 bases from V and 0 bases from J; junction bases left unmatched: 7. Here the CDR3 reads CASSFRAGAASYEQYF. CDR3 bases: TGTGCCAGCAGTTTTCGAGCGGGAGCCGCCTCCTACGAGCAGTACTTC.

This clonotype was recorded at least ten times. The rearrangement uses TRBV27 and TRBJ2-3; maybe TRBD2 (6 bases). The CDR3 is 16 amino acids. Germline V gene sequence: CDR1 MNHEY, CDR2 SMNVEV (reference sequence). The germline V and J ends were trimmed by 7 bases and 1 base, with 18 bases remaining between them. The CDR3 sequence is CASKRKTGAGTDTQYF. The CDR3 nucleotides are TGTGCCAGCAAAAGGAAGACGGGAGCGGGCACAGATACGCAGTATTTT.

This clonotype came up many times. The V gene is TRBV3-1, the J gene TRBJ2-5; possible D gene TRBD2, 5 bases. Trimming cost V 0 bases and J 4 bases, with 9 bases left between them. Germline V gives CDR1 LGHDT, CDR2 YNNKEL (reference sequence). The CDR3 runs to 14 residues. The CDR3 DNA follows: TGTGCCAGCAGCCAAGACGGTGGGAGAGAGACCCAGTACTTC. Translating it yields CASSQDGGRETQYF.

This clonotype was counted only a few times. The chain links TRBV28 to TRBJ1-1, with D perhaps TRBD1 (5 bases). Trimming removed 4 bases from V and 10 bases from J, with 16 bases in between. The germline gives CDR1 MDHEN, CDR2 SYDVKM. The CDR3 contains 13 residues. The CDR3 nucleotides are TGTGCCAGCAGTTCCCCGATTCGGGACGGAGCTTTCTTT. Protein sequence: CASSSPIRDGAFF.

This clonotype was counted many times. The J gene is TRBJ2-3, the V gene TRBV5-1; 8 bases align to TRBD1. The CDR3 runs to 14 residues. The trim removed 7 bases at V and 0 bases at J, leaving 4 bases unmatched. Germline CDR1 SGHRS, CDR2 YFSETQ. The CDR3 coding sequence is TGCGCCAGCGGACAGGGAGGAAGCACAGATACGCAGTATTTT. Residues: CASGQGGSTDTQYF.

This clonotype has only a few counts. In DNA form, the CDR3 reads TGTGCCATCAGTGATGTGGGGGCTAGGAACACTGAAGCTTTCTTT. Translating gives CAISDVGARNTEAFF. V usage is TRBV10-3 and J usage is TRBJ1-1; D is perhaps TRBD1 (6 bases). CDR3 length: 15 residues. Germline values: CDR1 ENHRY, CDR2 SYGVKD. V was shortened by 3 bases and J by 1 base, with 12 bases between the two germline ends.

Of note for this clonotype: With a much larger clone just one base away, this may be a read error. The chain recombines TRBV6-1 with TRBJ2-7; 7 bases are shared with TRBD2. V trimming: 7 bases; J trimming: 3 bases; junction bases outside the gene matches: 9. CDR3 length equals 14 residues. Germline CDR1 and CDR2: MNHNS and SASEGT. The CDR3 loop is CASTPGRNFYEQYF. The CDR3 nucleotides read TGTGCCAGCACCCCCGGGAGGAACTTCTACGAGCAGTACTTC.

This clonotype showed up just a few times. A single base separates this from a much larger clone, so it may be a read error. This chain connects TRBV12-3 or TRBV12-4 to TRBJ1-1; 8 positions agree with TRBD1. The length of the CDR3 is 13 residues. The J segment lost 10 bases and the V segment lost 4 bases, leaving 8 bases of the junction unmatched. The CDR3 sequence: CASSSDRALRAFF. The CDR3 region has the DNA TGTGCCAGCAGTTCGGACAGGGCGTTGAGAGCTTTCTTT.

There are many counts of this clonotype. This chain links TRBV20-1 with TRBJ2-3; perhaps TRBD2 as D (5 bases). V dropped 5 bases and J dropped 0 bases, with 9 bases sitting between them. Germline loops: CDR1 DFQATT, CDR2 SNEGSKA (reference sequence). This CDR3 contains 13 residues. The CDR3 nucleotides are TGCAGTGCTCCTGGACTCAGCACAGATACGCAGTATTTT. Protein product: CSAPGLSTDTQYF.

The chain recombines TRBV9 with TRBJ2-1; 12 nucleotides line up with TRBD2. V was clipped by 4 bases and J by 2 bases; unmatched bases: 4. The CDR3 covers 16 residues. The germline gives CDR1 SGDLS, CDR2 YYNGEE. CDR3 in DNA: TGTGCCAGCAGCAGGACTAGCGGGACTACCTACAATGAGCAGTTCTTC. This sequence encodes CASSRTSGTTYNEQFF.

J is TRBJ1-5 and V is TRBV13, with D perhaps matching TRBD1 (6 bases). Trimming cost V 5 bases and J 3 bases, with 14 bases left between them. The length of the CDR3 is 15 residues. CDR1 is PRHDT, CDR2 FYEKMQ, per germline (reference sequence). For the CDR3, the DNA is TGTGCCAGCAGCACGGGGGGGCCCTTCAATCAGCCCCAGCATTTT. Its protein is CASSTGGPFNQPQHF.

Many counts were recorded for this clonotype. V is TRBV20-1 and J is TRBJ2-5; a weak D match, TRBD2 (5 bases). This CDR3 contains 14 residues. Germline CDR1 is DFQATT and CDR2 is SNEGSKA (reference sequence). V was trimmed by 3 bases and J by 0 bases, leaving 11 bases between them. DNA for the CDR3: TGCAGTGCTAGGCCGGGAATAAACCAAGAGACCCAGTACTTC. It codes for CSARPGINQETQYF.

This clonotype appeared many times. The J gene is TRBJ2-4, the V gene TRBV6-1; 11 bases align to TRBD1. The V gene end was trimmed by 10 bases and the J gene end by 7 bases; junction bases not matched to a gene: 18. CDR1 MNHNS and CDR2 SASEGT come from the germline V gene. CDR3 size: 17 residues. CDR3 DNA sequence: TGTGCCATCAGCCCTTTACCGGGACAGGGGGAACAGAACATTCAGTACTTC. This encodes CAISPLPGQGEQNIQYF.

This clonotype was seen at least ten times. CDR3 loop: CASSRTRGTDTQYF. The CDR3 bases are TGTGCCAGCAGTAGGACTAGAGGCACAGATACGCAGTATTTT. This chain connects TRBV2 to TRBJ2-3; 7 nucleotides align to TRBD2. The CDR3 has 14 amino acids. With 5 bases clipped from V and 1 base from J, the junction kept 3 bases outside the gene matches. Germline V gene data show CDR1 as SNHLY and CDR2 as FYNNEI.

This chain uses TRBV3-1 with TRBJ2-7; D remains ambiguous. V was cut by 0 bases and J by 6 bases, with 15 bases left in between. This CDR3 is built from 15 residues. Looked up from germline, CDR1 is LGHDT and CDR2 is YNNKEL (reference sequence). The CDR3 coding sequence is TGTGCCAGCAGCCAAGAAATAGCCCGAGGCGGCGAGCAGTACTTC. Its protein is CASSQEIARGGEQYF.